This record concerns one TCR beta chain sequence. TCR beta VDJ and CDR3 profiles were obtained from a genomic DNA template. TCRdb reprocessed the reads via MiXCR and lists one record per CDR3 protein. The table includes 200,000 to 250,000 distinct CDR3 sequences, approximately 50% detected once. The data belong to a study of CD8+CD57+ T cells in acquired aplastic anemia. The CDR3 runs to 17 residues. Germline CDR1 reads MGHRA; CDR2 reads YSYEKL. J lost 0 bases, V lost 4 bases, and 9 bases had no gene match. Only patients with CD8+CD57+ cell expansion on flow cytometry were chosen for sequencing. Sequencing input: sorted CD4+, CD8+, or CD8+CD57+ T cells (not recorded which) from PBMCs. J is TRBJ2-3 and V is TRBV4-1, with 8 bases fitting TRBD2. This clonotype was sampled from a human donor with aplastic anemia. The CDR3 reads CASSPEGSGKSTDTQYF. CDR3 bases: TGCGCCAGCAGCCCCGAGGGTAGCGGGAAGAGCACAGATACGCAGTATTTT.